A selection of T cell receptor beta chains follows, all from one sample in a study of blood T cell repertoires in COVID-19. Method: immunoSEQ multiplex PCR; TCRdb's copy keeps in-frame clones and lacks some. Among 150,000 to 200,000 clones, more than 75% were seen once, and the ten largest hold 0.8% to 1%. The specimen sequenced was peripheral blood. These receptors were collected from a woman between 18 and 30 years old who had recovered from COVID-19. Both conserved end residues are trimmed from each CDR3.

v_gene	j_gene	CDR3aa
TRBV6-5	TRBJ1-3	ASSYETLGNTIY
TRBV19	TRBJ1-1	ASSARQGLNTEAF
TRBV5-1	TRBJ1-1	ASSGETGTEAF
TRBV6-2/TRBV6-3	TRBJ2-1	ASSRDSATHEQF
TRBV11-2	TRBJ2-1	ASSLHGLAVGFDNEQF
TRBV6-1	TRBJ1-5	ASSEWVRTEGPQH
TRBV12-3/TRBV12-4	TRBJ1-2	ASSSGTGVGYT
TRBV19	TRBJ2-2	ASMRRLAGTGELF
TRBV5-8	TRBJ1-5	ASNHPQVDQPQH
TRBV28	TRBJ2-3	ASSLPGVTDTQY
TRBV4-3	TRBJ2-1	ASSQDTSGGNNEQF
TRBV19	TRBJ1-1	ASSTSYTDRAGTEAF
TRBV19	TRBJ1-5	ASSPRRELNQPQH
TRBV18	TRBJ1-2	ASSLETGAPDGYT
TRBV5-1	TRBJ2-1	ASTGTNSYNEQF
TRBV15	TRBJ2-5	ATRTGTSGIQETQY